The 12 T cell receptor beta chains given below trace back to one sample, sequenced in a study of blood T cell repertoires in COVID-19. The repertoire was sequenced with immunoSEQ multiplex PCR; TCRdb's copy has only in-frame clones and lacks some. This sample has around 65,000 clones, with approximately 79% found just once. Input material: peripheral blood. The receptor source for this set is a man in his sixties with acute or convalescent COVID-19.

The chain employs TRBV5-1 and TRBJ1-3; D gene ambiguous. Germline V gene data show CDR1 as SGHRS and CDR2 as YFSETQ. This CDR3 comprises 15 residues. V was pared by 0 bases and J by 4 bases, with 11 bases between. CDR3 in DNA: TGCGCCAGCAGCTTGGCAGGATTACCCGGAAACACCATATATTTT. As protein: CASSLAGLPGNTIYF.

This clone has just one count. The rearrangement uses TRBV19 and TRBJ2-3; TRBD2 aligns across 13 bases. Germline V gene lookup returns CDR1 LNHDA and CDR2 SQIVND (reference sequence). J gave up 6 bases and V 6 bases, and 9 bases lay outside the gene matches. CDR3 length equals 16 residues. CDR3 amino acids: CASRLRRTSGSDTQYF. Written as DNA, the CDR3 is TGTGCCAGTAGACTCCGTCGGACTAGCGGGAGCGATACGCAGTATTTT. The full variable domain, its missing parts supplied by reference TRBV19 and TRBJ2-3, is DGGITQSPKYLFRKEGQNVTLSCEQNLNHDAMYWYRQDPGQGLRLIYYSQIVNDFQKGDIAEGYSVSREKKESFPLTVTSAQKNPTAFYLCASRLRRTSGSDTQYFGPGTRLTVL.

In regard to this clone: At one of its ends the junction is not consistent with the germline gene, which may arise from a read error. The chain is built from TRBV29-1 and TRBJ2-7, with 8 bases that match TRBD2. The CDR3 is made up of 12 amino acids. Germline V gene data show CDR1 as SQVTM and CDR2 as ANQGSEA. CDR3 nucleotides: TGCAGCGCCGGGACTAGTTCCTCCGAGCAGTACTTC. As protein: CSAGTSSSEQYF.

This chain links TRBV11-2 with TRBJ1-1, with D tentatively TRBD1 (5 bases). Trimming took 4 bases from V and 2 from J, leaving 8 bases between them. Germline V gene sequence: CDR1 SGHAT, CDR2 FQNNGV. The CDR3 covers 13 residues. This CDR3 is CASSSTVNTEAFF. The CDR3 nucleotides are TGTGCCAGCAGCTCGACAGTTAACACTGAAGCTTTCTTT.

This clone was found once. The rearrangement links TRBV2 to TRBJ2-7; perhaps TRBD2 as D (6 bases). Germline V lookup: CDR1 SNHLY, CDR2 FYNNEI. The CDR3 runs to 13 residues. The V end was cut by 3 bases, the J end by 5 bases, with 11 bases between. CDR3 in amino acids: CASSEEGYNEQYF. The CDR3 nucleotides read TGTGCCAGCAGTGAGGAGGGTTACAACGAGCAGTACTTC.

This clone was recorded only once. V is TRBV2 and J is TRBJ2-7; D might be TRBD1 (6 bases). The germline V and J ends were trimmed by 6 bases and 8 bases, with 20 bases remaining between them. Germline-derived CDR1 and CDR2 are SNHLY and FYNNEI. This CDR3 spans 14 amino acids. For the CDR3, the DNA is TGTGCCAGCAGCGCCACCGGACAGTCTGTAAAGCAGTACTTC. This translates into CASSATGQSVKQYF.

This chain links TRBV28 with TRBJ2-2; tentative D call: TRBD2 (5 bases). Deletions cut 6 bases from V and 2 bases from J, with 16 bases between. CDR1 MDHEN and CDR2 SYDVKM come from the germline V gene. CDR3 length equals 16 residues. The CDR3 DNA is TGTGCCAGCAGCATCCTTCGCGCGGGTAACACCGGGGAGCTGTTTTTT. As protein: CASSILRAGNTGELFF.

The V and J genes are TRBV28 and TRBJ1-4, with unresolved D. Germline assignment: CDR1 MDHEN and CDR2 SYDVKM. V lost 4 bases, J lost 7 bases, and 16 bases lay in between. The CDR3 consists of 15 residues. CDR3 region: CASSSLGVRVEKLFF. CDR3 coding DNA: TGTGCCAGCAGTTCGTTGGGAGTTAGGGTTGAAAAACTGTTTTTT. Looking up the rest from reference TRBV28 and TRBJ1-4 gives the full variable domain: DVKVTQSSRYLVKRTGEKVFLECVQDMDHENMFWYRQDPGLGLRLIYFSYDVKMKEKGDIPEGYSVSREKKERFSLILESASTNQTSMYLCASSSLGVRVEKLFFGSGTQLSVL.

The V call is TRBV6-5, the J call TRBJ2-5, with TRBD2 identical over 8 bases. After removal of 8 bases from V and 7 bases from J, the junction contained 12 bases not matched to a gene. Germline V gene data show CDR1 as MNHEY and CDR2 as SVGAGI. The CDR3 length is 14 residues. CDR3 bases: TGTGCCAGCCGGGGGGCTAGCGGGTGGAGGACCCAGTACTTC. Protein product: CASRGASGWRTQYF.

The J gene is TRBJ2-1, the V gene TRBV21-1; TRBD1 is the table's D call and was not checked against the DNA. TRBV21-1 represents a pseudogene. This CDR3 spans 14 amino acids. The CDR3 nucleotides are TGTGCCAGCAACCTCAGGGGACGGGGCCATGAGCAGTTCTTC. Encoded protein: CASNLRGRGHEQFF.

The chain joins TRBV28 to TRBJ1-4, with 8 bases identical to TRBD1. This CDR3 has 15 amino acids. The ends lost 3 bases at V and 6 bases at J; junction bases unmatched: 6. Germline CDR1 reads MDHEN; CDR2 reads SYDVKM. CDR3 sequence: CASSLSETGDEKLFF. DNA for the CDR3: TGTGCCAGCAGTTTGAGTGAGACAGGGGATGAAAAACTGTTTTTT.

This chain uses TRBV3-1 (or the pseudogene TRBV3-2) with TRBJ1-6; D remains unclear. The length of the CDR3 is 15 residues. Trimming stripped 0 bases from V and 7 bases from J, with 10 bases between. Germline V gene lookup returns CDR1 LGHDT and CDR2 YNNKEL (reference sequence). The CDR3 here is CASSQEGLGNSPLHF. The CDR3 DNA sequence: TGTGCCAGCAGCCAAGAAGGACTGGGGAATTCACCCCTCCACTTT.